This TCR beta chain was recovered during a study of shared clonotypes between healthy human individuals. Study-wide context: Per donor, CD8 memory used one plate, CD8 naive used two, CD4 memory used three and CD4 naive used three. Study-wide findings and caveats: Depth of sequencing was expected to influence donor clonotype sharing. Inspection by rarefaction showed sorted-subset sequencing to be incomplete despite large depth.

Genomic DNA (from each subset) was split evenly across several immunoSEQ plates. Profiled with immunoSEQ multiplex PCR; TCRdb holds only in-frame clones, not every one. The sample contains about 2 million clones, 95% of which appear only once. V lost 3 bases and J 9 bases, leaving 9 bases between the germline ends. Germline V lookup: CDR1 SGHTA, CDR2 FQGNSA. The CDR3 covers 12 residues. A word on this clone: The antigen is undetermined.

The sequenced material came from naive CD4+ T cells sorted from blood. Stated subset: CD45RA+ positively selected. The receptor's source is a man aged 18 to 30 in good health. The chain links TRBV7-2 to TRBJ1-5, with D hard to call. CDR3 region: CASSFGVGPQHF. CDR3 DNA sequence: TGTGCCAGCAGCTTTGGCGTTGGGCCCCAGCATTTT.